The 10 T cell receptor beta chains given below trace back to one sample, sequenced in a study of OX40 agonist ivuxolimab in advanced cancers. Libraries were prepared by immunoSEQ multiplex PCR; TCRdb keeps only in-frame clonotypes and omits some of them. The sample gives roughly 79,000 clones, 85% to 95% of which show up once; approximately 11% is in the top ten. Material: CD4+ or CD8+ T cells sorted from blood, obtained in a trial of the OX40 agonist ivuxolimab. All receptors derive from an adult with an advanced solid tumor such as melanoma, head and neck, liver or kidney cancer.

The rearrangement links TRBV5-1 to TRBJ2-3; D is possibly TRBD1 or TRBD2 (5 bases each). Germline loops: CDR1 SGHRS, CDR2 YFSETQ. The V and J ends lost 2 bases and 3 bases respectively, with 7 bases between them. The CDR3 has 13 residues. CDR3 protein: CASSFWGTDTQYF. DNA of the CDR3: TGCGCCAGCAGCTTTTGGGGGACAGATACGCAGTATTTT.

The rearrangement uses TRBV6-6 and TRBJ1-6; possibly TRBD1 for D (5 bases). From germline, CDR1 is MNHNY and CDR2 SVGAGI (reference sequence). V was shortened by 6 bases and J by 11 bases, with 20 bases between the two germline ends. CDR3 length: 15 amino acids. CDR3 DNA sequence: TGTGCCAGCAGCCAGTCGGAGGGGTTTGCGGCACCCCTCCACTTT. Amino acids: CASSQSEGFAAPLHF.

This chain uses TRBV4-2 with TRBJ2-3; TRBD2 agrees at 7 bases. CDR1 is LGHNA and CDR2 is YNFKEQ in the germline V gene. V lost 0 bases and J lost 5; bases outside the gene matches: 8. This CDR3 comprises 16 residues. CDR3 residues: CASSQEEIGEGDTQYF. The CDR3 region has the DNA TGTGCCAGCAGCCAAGAAGAAATAGGGGAGGGAGATACGCAGTATTTT.

V and J are TRBV19 and TRBJ2-7; D might be TRBD1 or TRBD2, each matching 5 bases. Deletions cut 4 bases from V and 7 bases from J, with 14 bases between. The germline V gene has CDR1 LNHDA and CDR2 SQIVND (reference sequence). The CDR3 spans 13 residues. CDR3 region: CASSKAGRGEQYF. CDR3 DNA sequence: TGTGCCAGTAGTAAGGCAGGGAGAGGGGAGCAGTACTTC.

This chain uses TRBV19 with TRBJ1-2; D gene unclear. Trimming shortened V by 1 base and J by 0 bases, and 12 bases separated the two germline ends. This CDR3 is 16 amino acids long. Germline CDR1 LNHDA, CDR2 SQIVND (reference sequence). The CDR3 DNA sequence: TGTGCCAGTAGTATAGGTGCAGCGAACACTAACTATGGCTACACCTTC. This translates into CASSIGAANTNYGYTF.

The rearrangement uses TRBV7-2 and TRBJ2-1, with D unclear. The CDR3 is made up of 13 amino acids. The V gene lost 2 bases and the J gene lost 10 bases, with 12 bases spanning the gap. From germline, CDR1 is SGHTA and CDR2 FQGNSA. This chain's CDR3 is CASSLSLVREQFF. As DNA, the CDR3 is TGTGCCAGCAGCTTAAGCCTCGTTCGCGAGCAGTTCTTC. Drawing the rest from reference TRBV7-2 and TRBJ2-1, the complete variable domain is GAGVSQSPSNKVTEKGKDVELRCDPISGHTALYWYRQSLGQGLEFLIYFQGNSAPDKSGLPSDRFSAERTGGSVSTLTIQRTQQEDSAVYLCASSLSLVREQFFGPGTRLTVL.

V is TRBV2 and J is TRBJ1-2; TRBD1 aligns across 7 bases. V trimming: 7 bases; J trimming: 5 bases; junction bases outside the gene matches: 10. CDR3 length: 14 amino acids. Germline V gives CDR1 SNHLY, CDR2 FYNNEI. CDR3 DNA: TGTGCCAGCACCCAGGGGGGGGCAGGGTATGGCTACACCTTC. It encodes CASTQGGAGYGYTF.

This chain joins TRBV27 and TRBJ2-3; D is perhaps TRBD2 (6 bases). This CDR3 comprises 14 residues. Germline-derived CDR1 and CDR2 are MNHEY and SMNVEV (reference sequence). V gave up 3 bases and J gave up 3 bases, with 10 bases separating them. The CDR3 region has the DNA TGTGCCAGCAGTTTGTTGGGGGGAACAGATACGCAGTATTTT. It is translated as CASSLLGGTDTQYF.

V and J are TRBV9 and TRBJ2-7, with 7 bases aligning to TRBD1. This CDR3 is built from 15 residues. The trim removed 2 bases at V and 1 base at J, leaving 6 bases unmatched. CDR1 and CDR2 from the germline V gene are SGDLS and YYNGEE. The CDR3 nucleotides are TGTGCCAGCAGCGTGACCGGGACAGAGTCCTACGAGCAGTACTTC. Translated, it gives CASSVTGTESYEQYF.

The chain has TRBV27 and TRBJ2-7, with D hard to call. The V and J ends lost 5 bases and 6 bases respectively, with 14 bases between them. Germline CDR1 reads MNHEY; CDR2 reads SMNVEV (reference sequence). This CDR3 has 13 amino acids. This CDR3 is CASSNGPLVEQYF. CDR3 in DNA: TGTGCCAGCAGTAATGGCCCTCTAGTCGAGCAGTACTTC.